These 23 T cell receptor beta chains originate from one sample sequenced in a study of blood T cell repertoires in COVID-19. Profiling relied on immunoSEQ multiplex PCR, and the TCRdb table lists in-frame clones only, not all of them. The table records 60,000 to 85,000 clones, nearly 90% of them present only once. Material: peripheral blood. These receptor sequences come from a woman between 50 and 59 years old with COVID-19, enrolled during active disease.

The rearrangement joins TRBV19 to TRBJ2-1; 12 bases map to TRBD2. V lost 5 bases to trimming and J lost 10 bases; unmatched junction nucleotides: 9. The length of the CDR3 is 15 residues. Per the germline V gene, CDR1 is LNHDA and CDR2 is SQIVND (reference sequence). DNA of the CDR3: TGTGCCAGTAGTCAACTAGCGGGAGGCACGGTGGAGCAGTTCTTC. Its translation: CASSQLAGGTVEQFF.

This clone has a single count. This chain links TRBV10-1 with TRBJ2-2; 10 positions match TRBD2. V was pared by 8 bases and J by 5 bases, with 8 bases of the junction left unmatched. The V gene's germline CDR1 is WNHNN and CDR2 SYGVQD (reference sequence). There are 15 residues in the CDR3. In nucleotides, the CDR3 is TGCGCCAGCGCTAGCGGGAGTCCCGGGACCGGGGAGCTGTTTTTT. The encoded protein is CASASGSPGTGELFF.

This rearrangement joins TRBV18 to TRBJ2-3, with 9 bases that match TRBD1. V was clipped by 6 bases and J by 1 base; unmatched bases: 5. The CDR3 loop spans 15 amino acids. Germline CDR1 reads KGHSH; CDR2 reads LQKENI. The CDR3 DNA reads as TGTGCCAGCTCGCTCGGGACAGGGCGCACAGATACGCAGTATTTT. Its protein product is CASSLGTGRTDTQYF.

This rearrangement joins TRBV10-2 to TRBJ2-1; D not certain. V lost 6 bases and J 5 bases, leaving 5 bases between the germline ends. In germline, CDR1 is WSHSY, CDR2 SAAADI. The CDR3 is made up of 11 amino acids. The DNA of the CDR3 is TGCGCCAGCAGCGCTAACAATGAGCAGTTCTTC. It translates to CASSANNEQFF.

The V call is TRBV5-6, the J call TRBJ1-2; TRBD1 might be the D (5 bases). Germline V gene sequence: CDR1 SGHDT, CDR2 YYEEEE. V was cut by 4 bases and J by 8 bases, with 12 bases left in between. The CDR3 covers 12 residues. DNA of the CDR3: TGTGCCAGCAGCATCACAGGAGAGGGCTACACCTTC. Translating gives CASSITGEGYTF.

V gene TRBV7-9 combines with J gene TRBJ2-1; 8 bases match TRBD2. Germline V lookup: CDR1 SEHNR, CDR2 FQNEAQ (reference sequence). The V segment lost 1 base and the J segment 8 bases; nucleotides outside the gene matches: 4. CDR3 size: 14 residues. CDR3: CASSLVGTRDEQFF. The DNA for the CDR3 is TGTGCCAGCAGCTTAGTAGGGACTAGAGATGAGCAGTTCTTC. Based on the CDR3 plus reference TRBV7-9 and TRBJ2-1, the full variable domain is DTGVSQNPRHKITKRGQNVTFRCDPISEHNRLYWYRQTLGQGPEFLTYFQNEAQLEKSRLLSDRFSAERPKGSFSTLEIQRTEQGDSAMYLCASSLVGTRDEQFFGPGTRLTVL.

The V gene is TRBV30, the J gene TRBJ2-7; tentatively, D is TRBD1 (5 bases). V lost 0 bases and J 6 bases, leaving 6 bases between the germline ends. Germline V gene data show CDR1 as GTSNPN and CDR2 as SVGIG (reference sequence). The CDR3 has 11 amino acids. The CDR3 spells CAWSVGAEQYF. The DNA for the CDR3 is TGTGCCTGGAGTGTAGGGGCCGAGCAGTACTTC.

The chain has TRBV3-1 (or the pseudogene TRBV3-2) and TRBJ2-7; 14 nucleotides match TRBD2. Germline V gene data show CDR1 as LGHDT and CDR2 as YNNKEL (reference sequence). The trim removed 6 bases at V and 6 bases at J, leaving 4 bases unmatched. The CDR3 is 14 residues long. CDR3 region: CASRGTSGRSEQYF. The CDR3 nucleotides read TGTGCCAGCAGGGGGACTAGCGGGAGAAGCGAGCAGTACTTC.

This clone was recorded only once. The chain joins TRBV28 to TRBJ2-1; 8 bases match TRBD2. CDR1 MDHEN and CDR2 SYDVKM come from the germline V gene. After removal of 3 bases from V and 5 bases from J, the junction contained 9 bases not matched to a gene. This CDR3 is built from 16 residues. This CDR3 reads CASSFLGTSYNNEQFF. The CDR3 bases are TGTGCCAGCAGTTTTCTAGGGACTAGTTATAACAATGAGCAGTTCTTC. The full variable domain, with the rest looked up from reference TRBV28 and TRBJ2-1, is DVKVTQSSRYLVKRTGEKVFLECVQDMDHENMFWYRQDPGLGLRLIYFSYDVKMKEKGDIPEGYSVSREKKERFSLILESASTNQTSMYLCASSFLGTSYNNEQFFGPGTRLTVL.

This clone was picked up a small number of times. This chain connects TRBV12-5 to TRBJ2-7, with TRBD1 matching 7 bases. The V gene end was trimmed by 7 bases and the J gene end by 2 bases; junction bases not matched to a gene: 17. The germline gives CDR1 LGHNT, CDR2 FRNRAP. The CDR3 contains 17 residues. CDR3 loop: CASVEPPRDRKTYEQYF. CDR3 sequence (DNA): TGTGCTAGTGTTGAGCCCCCCCGGGACAGAAAAACCTACGAGCAGTACTTC.

This clone turned up a few times. V is TRBV30 and J is TRBJ2-1, with 14 positions matching TRBD2. With 2 bases clipped from V and 6 bases from J, the junction kept 9 bases outside the gene matches. The CDR3 spans 17 residues. In germline, CDR1 is GTSNPN, CDR2 SVGIG (reference sequence). The CDR3, as DNA: TGTGCCTGGAGTCCCCGACTAGCGGGAGGGCCCGGCAATGAGCAGTTCTTC. This gives the protein CAWSPRLAGGPGNEQFF.

The rearrangement joins TRBV14 to TRBJ2-1, with 7 bases aligning to TRBD1. The trim removed 4 bases at V and 8 bases at J, leaving 8 bases unmatched. The germline CDR1 and CDR2 sequences are SGHDN and FVKESK. This CDR3 spans 14 amino acids. CDR3 loop: CASSRDRMIDEQFF. The CDR3 DNA is TGTGCCAGCAGCCGGGACAGAATGATCGATGAGCAGTTCTTC.

This clone turned up a few times. The chain carries TRBV7-9 and TRBJ1-2; D is uncertain. V lost 1 base, J lost 0 bases, and 9 bases lay in between. There are 15 residues in the CDR3. From germline, CDR1 is SEHNR and CDR2 FQNEAQ (reference sequence). This chain's CDR3 is CASSLDGGTNYGYTF. CDR3 nucleotide sequence: TGTGCCAGCAGCTTAGATGGAGGGACTAACTATGGCTACACCTTC. The full variable domain, its missing parts supplied by reference TRBV7-9 and TRBJ1-2, is DTGVSQNPRHKITKRGQNVTFRCDPISEHNRLYWYRQTLGQGPEFLTYFQNEAQLEKSRLLSDRFSAERPKGSFSTLEIQRTEQGDSAMYLCASSLDGGTNYGYTFGSGTRLTVV.

This chain uses TRBV4-1 with TRBJ2-5, with D perhaps TRBD2 (6 bases). This CDR3 is built from 15 residues. Germline values: CDR1 MGHRA, CDR2 YSYEKL. Trimming pared 0 bases from V and 5 bases from J, leaving 13 bases between. CDR3 in amino acids: CASSQEVTAGETQYF. Here the CDR3 DNA reads TGCGCCAGCAGCCAAGAAGTCACGGCGGGGGAGACCCAGTACTTC.

The chain links TRBV6-2 or TRBV6-3 to TRBJ1-5, with unresolved D. This CDR3 has 18 amino acids. Trimming removed 0 bases at V and 3 bases at J, with 18 bases between. The V gene's germline CDR1 is MNHEY and CDR2 SVGEGT. CDR3 protein: CASSYSYTENHTNQPQHF. The CDR3 DNA sequence: TGTGCCAGCAGTTACTCCTATACAGAAAATCACACCAATCAGCCCCAGCATTTT.

V usage is TRBV6-5 and J usage is TRBJ1-6; 9 nucleotides align to TRBD1. V lost 1 base and J lost 7; bases outside the gene matches: 2. Germline V gene sequence: CDR1 MNHEY, CDR2 SVGAGI. The CDR3 covers 15 residues. Written as DNA, the CDR3 is TGTGCCAGCAGTTACTTCGACAGGGGGAATTCACCCCTCCACTTT. Its protein product is CASSYFDRGNSPLHF.

This clone was seen just once. J is TRBJ2-3 and V is TRBV29-1, with D tentatively TRBD2 (5 bases). The CDR3 consists of 16 residues. Germline loops: CDR1 SQVTM, CDR2 ANQGSEA. Trimming took 5 bases from V and 0 from J, leaving 18 bases between them. The CDR3 bases are TGCAGCGTTAAGGACGGGGTGGCAGCTAGCACAGATACGCAGTATTTT. This translates into CSVKDGVAASTDTQYF.

This clone has just one count. The chain has TRBV10-3 and TRBJ1-5; possible D gene TRBD1, 5 bases. The CDR3 length is 12 residues. Germline lookup yields CDR1 ENHRY and CDR2 SYGVKD. The germline V and J ends were trimmed by 8 bases and 8 bases, with 13 bases remaining between them. CDR3 sequence reads: CAIATPGEPQHF. The CDR3 nucleotides are TGTGCCATCGCCACCCCGGGGGAGCCCCAGCATTTT.

The rearrangement joins TRBV7-9 to TRBJ1-1, with 7 bases identical to TRBD1. Germline values: CDR1 SEHNR, CDR2 FQNEAQ (reference sequence). V lost 5 bases, J lost 0 bases, and 6 bases stayed unmatched. The CDR3 has 15 residues. CDR3 loop: CASSGGQSMNTEAFF. In DNA, the CDR3 is TGTGCCAGCAGCGGGGGACAGTCCATGAACACTGAAGCTTTCTTT.

The V and J genes are TRBV5-1 and TRBJ2-2, with D possibly TRBD2 on 6 matching bases. Germline V gene sequence: CDR1 SGHRS, CDR2 YFSETQ. The germline V and J ends were trimmed by 5 bases and 5 bases, with 7 bases remaining between them. The CDR3 covers 12 residues. For the CDR3, the DNA is TGCGCCAGCAGGGGACTTACCGGGGAGCTGTTTTTT. Encoded protein: CASRGLTGELFF.

The chain is built from TRBV4-2 and TRBJ1-6, with 7 bases that match TRBD1. Germline values: CDR1 LGHNA, CDR2 YNFKEQ. The CDR3 runs 15 residues. Trimming took 4 bases from V and 9 from J; bases not matched to a gene: 9. The DNA for the CDR3 is TGTGCCAGCAGCCGACAACAGGGGTCGGCTTCACCCCTCCACTTT. This encodes CASSRQQGSASPLHF.

In this sample, this clone turned up once. This sequence joins TRBV5-4 and TRBJ2-1; tentatively, D is TRBD1 (6 bases). The CDR3 totals 15 residues. Germline CDR1 reads SGHNT; CDR2 reads YYREEE (reference sequence). The V gene lost 0 bases and the J gene lost 3 bases, with 10 bases spanning the gap. CDR3 sequence (DNA): TGTGCCAGCAGCTTGGCCTCAGGGGACTACAATGAGCAGTTCTTC. Its translation: CASSLASGDYNEQFF.

The genes are TRBV6-1 and TRBJ2-1; 7 nucleotides match TRBD1. This CDR3 is 12 amino acids long. The germline V gene encodes CDR1 MNHNS and CDR2 SASEGT. V trimming: 3 bases; J trimming: 12 bases; junction bases outside the gene matches: 5. The CDR3 region has the DNA TGTGCCAGCAGTGACACAGGGGCGAGGCAGTTCTTC. As protein: CASSDTGARQFF.